The entry that follows covers one T cell receptor (beta chain) sequence. Antigen unknown. The treatment denotes: about 20 received Ad26.COV2.S at low or high dose, single or two shots; about 5 received placebo; per-sample allocation not given. It was on day 63 after the first vaccine or placebo injection that samples were taken. This Boston cohort included adults aged 18-55 years. Vaccination employed an Ad26 vector expressing the Wuhan-strain SARS-CoV-2 spike. Profiled with immunoSEQ multiplex PCR; TCRdb holds only in-frame clones, not every one. The sample records roughly 700,000 clones, around 89% being singletons. This record comes from a study of Ad26.COV2.S vaccination and SARS-CoV-2 variants. Study results and limitations: Breadth measured for non-spike TCRs was similar across vaccine and placebo recipients. Possibly, TCR breadth and depth analyses underestimated total T cell responses.

Per the germline V gene, CDR1 is LNHDA and CDR2 is SQIVND (reference sequence). The length of the CDR3 is 14 residues. Trimming cost V 9 bases and J 5 bases; bases outside gene matches: 8. The receptor's source is a person aged 18-65 years who received the Ad26.COV2.S COVID-19 vaccine or a placebo. V gene TRBV19 combines with J gene TRBJ2-1; TRBD2 agrees at 9 bases. Here the sequenced sample was peripheral blood, taken in a trial of Ad26.COV2.S vaccine versus placebo. In DNA, the CDR3 is TGTGCCAGCAAGCGGGGGGCCTTAAACAATGAGCAGTTCTTC. Encoded protein: CASKRGALNNEQFF.